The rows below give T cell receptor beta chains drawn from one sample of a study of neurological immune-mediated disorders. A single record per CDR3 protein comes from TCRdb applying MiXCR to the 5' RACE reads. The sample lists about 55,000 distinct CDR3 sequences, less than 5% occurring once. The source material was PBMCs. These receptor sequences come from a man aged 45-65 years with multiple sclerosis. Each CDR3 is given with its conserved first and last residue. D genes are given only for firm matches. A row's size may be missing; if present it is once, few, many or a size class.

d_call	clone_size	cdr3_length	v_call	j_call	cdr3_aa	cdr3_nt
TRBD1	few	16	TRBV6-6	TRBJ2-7	CASSRPPGQEPREQYF	TGTGCCAGCAGTCGACCCCCTGGACAGGAACCCCGCGAGCAGTACTTC
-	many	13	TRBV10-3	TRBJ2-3	CAIRTDLTDTQYF	TGTGCCATCCGGACAGACCTCACAGATACGCAGTATTTT
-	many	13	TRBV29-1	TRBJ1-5	CSVAGQYHQPQHF	TGCAGCGTTGCCGGACAGTATCATCAGCCCCAGCATTTT
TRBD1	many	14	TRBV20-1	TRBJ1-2	CSAWTGRERNGYTF	TGCAGTGCATGGACAGGAAGGGAGAGAAATGGCTACACCTTC
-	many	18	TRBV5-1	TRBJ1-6	CASSLAPTSNSYNSPLHF	TGCGCCAGCAGCTTGGCCCCGACCAGTAACTCCTATAATTCACCCCTCCACTTT
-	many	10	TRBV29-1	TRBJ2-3	CSVEGDTQYF	TGCAGCGTTGAAGGAGATACGCAGTATTTT
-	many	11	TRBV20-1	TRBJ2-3	CSPLWGDTQYF	TGCAGTCCCTTATGGGGAGATACGCAGTATTTT
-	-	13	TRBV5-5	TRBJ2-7	CASSKERRDEQYF	TGTGCCAGCAGCAAGGAGCGTAGGGACGAGCAGTACTTC
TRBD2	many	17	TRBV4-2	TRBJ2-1	CASSQASPRTSGNEQFF	TGTGCCAGCAGCCAAGCGAGCCCCAGGACTAGCGGCAATGAGCAGTTCTTC
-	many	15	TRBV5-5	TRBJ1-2	CASSLAGRAVYGYTF	TGTGCCAGCAGCTTGGCCGGGAGGGCAGTCTATGGCTACACCTTC
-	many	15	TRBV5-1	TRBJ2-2	CASSLDDQGYGELFF	TGCGCCAGCAGCTTGGACGATCAGGGGTACGGGGAGCTGTTTTTT
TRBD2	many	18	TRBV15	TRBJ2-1	CATSRGGLAGTTDNEQFF	TGTGCCACCAGCAGGGGTGGACTAGCGGGGACTACGGACAATGAGCAGTTCTTC
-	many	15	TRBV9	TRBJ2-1	CASSVKGVTVNEQFF	TGTGCCAGCAGCGTAAAGGGAGTTACGGTCAATGAGCAGTTCTTC
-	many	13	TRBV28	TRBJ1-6	CASSWKGNSPLHF	TGTGCCAGCAGTTGGAAGGGTAATTCACCCCTCCACTTT
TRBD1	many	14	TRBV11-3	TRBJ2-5	CASRYRGARETQYF	TGTGCCAGCAGGTACAGGGGTGCAAGGGAGACCCAGTACTTC
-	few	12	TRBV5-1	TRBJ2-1	CASSFGSVEQFF	TGCGCCAGCAGCTTTGGGTCAGTTGAGCAGTTCTTC
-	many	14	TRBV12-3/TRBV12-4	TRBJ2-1	CASSLGGFEEHHFF	TGTGCCAGCAGTTTAGGTGGGTTTGAGGAGCATCACTTCTTC
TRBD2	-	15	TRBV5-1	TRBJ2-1	CASSFFVGGDNEQFF	TGCGCCAGCAGCTTTTTTGTCGGGGGGGACAATGAGCAGTTCTTC
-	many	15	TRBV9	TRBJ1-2	CASQSLGAPNYGYTF	TGTGCCAGCCAAAGTCTAGGGGCCCCCAACTATGGCTACACCTTC